This entry lists 15 T cell receptor beta chains sequenced from one sample in a study of blood T cell repertoires in COVID-19 (TCRdb year 2020). Libraries came from the immunoSEQ multiplex PCR assay. TCRdb retrieved this table from immuneACCESS and kept in-frame rearrangements only. Not all clones are present; in checked studies, unresolved V genes account for under half, and no reason is known for the remainder. For this sample the table gives 200,000 to 250,000 clones, of which 83% were detected only once. 1.3% of the sample belongs to the ten largest clones. Sequencing was performed on peripheral blood. The source of these receptors is a woman aged 25 to 39 with COVID-19, enrolled during active disease.

This clone showed up just once. The chain employs TRBV7-3 and TRBJ2-3, with 7 bases that match TRBD1. The junction had 7 bases not matched to a gene; V was cut back by 5 bases and J by 5 bases. Germline lookup yields CDR1 SGHTA and CDR2 FQGTGA. CDR3 length: 14 residues. In nucleotides, the CDR3 is TGTGCCAGCAGCCCCCGTAGGGGGCGAGATACGCAGTATTTT. It encodes CASSPRRGRDTQYF.

The V gene is TRBV4-3, the J gene TRBJ1-6, with TRBD1 matching over 8 bases. V dropped 3 bases and J dropped 7; count of bases not matched to a gene: 5. Germline V gene lookup returns CDR1 LGHNA and CDR2 YSLEER. The CDR3 is 15 residues long. The CDR3: CASSQDRVKNSPLHF. The CDR3 DNA reads TGCGCCAGCAGCCAGGACAGGGTGAAGAATTCACCCCTCCACTTT.

The chain carries TRBV18 and TRBJ2-5; perhaps TRBD2 as D (6 bases). The CDR3 contains 14 residues. V was clipped by 2 bases and J by 4 bases, with 11 bases between them. Germline V gives CDR1 KGHSH, CDR2 LQKENI. The CDR3 nucleotides read TGTGCCAGCTCACCAAGCGGGCAGGGAGAGACCCAGTACTTC. Its protein is CASSPSGQGETQYF. The full variable domain, completed using reference TRBV18 and TRBJ2-5, is NAGVMQNPRHLVRRRGQEARLRCSPMKGHSHVYWYRQLPEEGLKFMVYLQKENIIDESGMPKERFSAEFPKEGPSILRIQQVVRGDSAAYFCASSPSGQGETQYFGPGTRLLVL.

The DNA of the CDR3 is TGTGCCAGCAGTGTATATAGCAATCAGCCCCAGCATTTT. Encoded protein: CASSVYSNQPQHF. The rearrangement uses TRBV2 and TRBJ1-5; D not certain. Germline V gene data show CDR1 as SNHLY and CDR2 as FYNNEI. Trimming took off 4 bases at V and 0 bases at J, with 4 bases between the two ends. The length of the CDR3 is 13 residues.

V and J are TRBV19 and TRBJ1-1, with 7 positions matching TRBD1. The CDR3 spans 15 residues. CDR1 and CDR2 (germline): LNHDA, SQIVND (reference sequence). The V and J ends lost 6 bases and 6 bases, in that order; junction bases with no gene match: 13. CDR3 sequence reads: CASRSPGQVLPEAFF. The CDR3 DNA reads TGTGCCAGTAGGAGCCCCGGACAGGTTCTTCCTGAAGCTTTCTTT.

The chain is built from TRBV3-1 (or the pseudogene TRBV3-2) and TRBJ1-1, with 7 nucleotides matching TRBD1. In germline, CDR1 is LGHDT, CDR2 YNNKEL (reference sequence). V lost 1 base, J lost 3 bases, and 5 bases stayed unmatched. The length of the CDR3 is 15 residues. This CDR3 is CASSQVGTVHTEAFF. The CDR3 DNA reads TGTGCCAGCAGCCAAGTAGGGACAGTGCACACTGAAGCTTTCTTT.

The genes are TRBV28 and TRBJ1-2; D might be TRBD1 (6 bases). The CDR3 contains 19 residues. Germline lookup yields CDR1 MDHEN and CDR2 SYDVKM. V was clipped by 7 bases and J by 2 bases, with 29 bases between them. The CDR3 is CASTTGYFSGFRSNYGYTF. The CDR3 DNA reads as TGTGCCAGCACTACAGGGTATTTCAGTGGCTTTAGGTCAAACTATGGCTACACCTTC.

The chain is built from TRBV6-2 or TRBV6-3 and TRBJ2-7; 11 bases map to TRBD2. CDR1 and CDR2 from the germline V gene are MNHEY and SVGEGT. J gave up 6 bases and V 5 bases, and 6 bases lay outside the gene matches. The CDR3 sequence is 14 residues long. The CDR3 sequence: CASSGLAGGVEQYF. CDR3 nucleotides: TGTGCCAGCAGTGGACTAGCGGGTGGCGTCGAGCAGTACTTC.

V gene TRBV18 combines with J gene TRBJ1-1; 7 bases map to TRBD1. Looked up from germline, CDR1 is KGHSH and CDR2 is LQKENI. J was trimmed by 6 bases and V by 2 bases; bases with no gene match: 9. The CDR3 has 15 amino acids. In DNA form, the CDR3 reads TGTGCCAGCTCACCAGAATTTAACAGGGGCGCTGAAGCTTTCTTT. Translated: CASSPEFNRGAEAFF.

This chain joins TRBV4-3 and TRBJ2-3; 12 bases match TRBD2. Trimming took 3 bases from V and 4 from J; bases not matched to a gene: 5. The CDR3 sequence is 16 residues long. Germline CDR1 LGHNA, CDR2 YSLEER. The CDR3 bases are TGCGCCAGCAGCCACCGACTAGCGGGAGCGGCAGATACGCAGTATTTT. This translates into CASSHRLAGAADTQYF.

The chain is built from TRBV6-1 and TRBJ2-1; D is perhaps TRBD1 (5 bases). Germline loops: CDR1 MNHNS, CDR2 SASEGT. Trimming took 2 bases from V and 4 from J, leaving 15 bases between them. The CDR3 extends over 16 amino acids. The CDR3 region is CASSERPAGLYNEQFF. The CDR3 nucleotides read TGTGCCAGCAGTGAAAGGCCGGCAGGGTTGTACAATGAGCAGTTCTTC.

This sequence joins TRBV20-1 and TRBJ1-5; D perhaps matches TRBD1 (5 bases). Germline V gene data show CDR1 as DFQATT and CDR2 as SNEGSKA (reference sequence). The CDR3 contains 14 residues. Trimming shortened V by 4 bases and J by 6 bases, and 16 bases separated the two germline ends. The CDR3 nucleotides are TGCAGTGCTATTGAAGGGGCTATCATTCAGCCCCAGCATTTT. Its translation: CSAIEGAIIQPQHF.

The rearrangement joins TRBV12-5 to TRBJ1-2, with a possible D match to TRBD1 (6 bases). The V end was cut by 1 base, the J end by 4 bases, with 13 bases between. The length of the CDR3 is 15 residues. Germline-derived CDR1 and CDR2 are LGHNT and FRNRAP. CDR3 DNA sequence: TGTGCTAGTGGTTTGGATGGGGGCCGGACCTATGGCTACACCTTC. Its translation is CASGLDGGRTYGYTF.

This clone came up once. The rearrangement joins TRBV11-3 to TRBJ2-3, with 11 bases lining up with TRBD2. V was clipped by 7 bases and J by 3 bases; unmatched bases: 9. The CDR3 covers 16 residues. The germline gives CDR1 SGHNT, CDR2 YENEEA. The CDR3 spells CASTAAGTSGTDTQYF. The CDR3 region has the DNA TGTGCCAGCACGGCGGCTGGGACTAGCGGTACAGATACGCAGTATTTT.

This clone was seen only a few times. V is TRBV7-8 and J is TRBJ2-7; D might be TRBD1 (6 bases). In germline, CDR1 is SGHVS, CDR2 FQNEAQ. The CDR3 length is 18 residues. V dropped 3 bases and J dropped 0 bases, with 21 bases sitting between them. CDR3 residues: CASSFRPLNTGNSYEQYF. The CDR3 DNA sequence: TGTGCCAGCAGCTTTCGTCCTCTGAATACAGGGAACTCCTACGAGCAGTACTTC.